A single sample gave rise to the 18 T cell receptor beta chains below, sequenced in a study of PD-1 blockade in classical Hodgkin lymphoma. Assay used: immunoSEQ multiplex PCR; TCRdb lists only in-frame clones, some missing. The sample lists just over 60,000 clones, 70% to 90% occurring once. In every patient, relapse followed autologous stem cell transplantation, while exposure to brentuximab vedotin differed. Material: peripheral blood mononuclear cells (PBMCs), obtained at baseline. The origin of the receptors is a human donor with classical Hodgkin lymphoma.

For this clone: The sample holds other DNA sequences that translate to the same CDR3. The chain recombines TRBV18 with TRBJ1-2; TRBD1 aligns across 7 bases. There are 13 residues in the CDR3. Germline values: CDR1 KGHSH, CDR2 LQKENI. The V and J ends lost 3 bases and 2 bases, in that order; junction bases with no gene match: 0. CDR3 in amino acids: CASSPTGNYGYTF. DNA of the CDR3: TGTGCCAGCTCACCGACAGGGAACTATGGCTACACCTTC.

The chain is built from TRBV11-3 and TRBJ2-2; D is undetermined. This CDR3 spans 14 amino acids. The ends were cut back, 1 base at V and 3 bases at J, with 6 bases in the middle. The V gene's germline CDR1 is SGHNT and CDR2 YENEEA. CDR3 in amino acids: CASSLGQDTGELFF. The DNA for the CDR3 is TGTGCCAGCAGCTTAGGCCAGGACACCGGGGAGCTGTTTTTT. The full variable domain, its missing parts supplied by reference TRBV11-3 and TRBJ2-2, is EAGVVQSPRYKIIEKKQPVAFWCNPISGHNTLYWYLQNLGQGPELLIRYENEEAVDDSQLPKDRFSAERLKGVDSTLKIQPAELGDSAVYLCASSLGQDTGELFFGEGSRLTVL.

CDR3: CASRRAQSIPYEQYF. The DNA for the CDR3 is TGTGCCAGCAGAAGGGCTCAAAGTATCCCCTACGAGCAGTACTTC. This chain uses TRBV13 with TRBJ2-7, with D uncertain. V was pared by 6 bases and J by 2 bases, with 17 bases between. Germline V CDR1 and CDR2: PRHDT, FYEKMQ (reference sequence). The CDR3 spans 15 residues. Combining the CDR3 with reference TRBV13 and TRBJ2-7 gives the whole variable domain AAGVIQSPRHLIKEKRETATLKCYPIPRHDTVYWYQQGPGQDPQFLISFYEKMQSDKGSIPDRFSAQQFSDYHSELNMSSLELGDSALYFCASRRAQSIPYEQYFGPGTRLTVT.

The chain uses TRBV6-4 and TRBJ1-1, with D uncertain. Germline CDR1 MRHNA, CDR2 SNTAGT. The CDR3 is made up of 14 amino acids. V lost 2 bases to trimming and J lost 1 base, with 8 bases between them. The CDR3 region is CASSDGLENTEAFF. For the CDR3, the DNA is TGTGCCAGCAGTGACGGTTTGGAGAACACTGAAGCTTTCTTT.

The rearrangement links TRBV11-3 to TRBJ2-3; perhaps TRBD1 as D (5 bases). Deletions cut 4 bases from V and 0 bases from J, with 11 bases between. Germline V lookup: CDR1 SGHNT, CDR2 YENEEA. The CDR3 loop spans 15 amino acids. CDR3 sequence (DNA): TGTGCCAGCAGCTCAGGGTCGCTAAGCACAGATACGCAGTATTTT. Encoded protein: CASSSGSLSTDTQYF.

The chain is built from TRBV7-2 and TRBJ2-1, with 8 nucleotides matching TRBD2. The V gene end was trimmed by 5 bases and the J gene end by 6 bases; junction bases not matched to a gene: 9. Germline V gene data show CDR1 as SGHTA and CDR2 as FQGNSA. The CDR3 has 15 amino acids. DNA for the CDR3: TGTGCCAGCAGCAAGACCGGGACTAGTTTCAATGAGCAGTTCTTC. Its translation is CASSKTGTSFNEQFF.

This chain links TRBV19 with TRBJ1-3; no firm D call. Germline CDR1 reads LNHDA; CDR2 reads SQIVND (reference sequence). The V end was cut by 9 bases, the J end by 2 bases, with 11 bases between. The CDR3 has 13 amino acids. The CDR3 DNA sequence: TGTGCCAGCTTTATGAGAGCTGGAAACACCATATATTTT. Residues: CASFMRAGNTIYF.

The chain joins TRBV7-2 to TRBJ2-7, with TRBD1 matching 8 bases. CDR1 is SGHTA and CDR2 is FQGNSA in the germline V gene. The trim removed 5 bases at V and 5 bases at J, leaving 11 bases unmatched. The length of the CDR3 is 15 residues. The CDR3 region has the DNA TGTGCCAGCAGCATATCAGGGGGCGTGGAACACGAGCAGTACTTC. Residues: CASSISGGVEHEQYF.

This clone was detected only once. The gene calls are TRBV30 and TRBJ2-7; D is undetermined. CDR3 size: 12 residues. The V end was cut by 0 bases, the J end by 4 bases, with 7 bases between. Germline V CDR1 and CDR2: GTSNPN, SVGIG (reference sequence). The CDR3 bases are TGTGCCTGGAGTGTTGACTGGTACGAGCAGTACTTC. Translated, it gives CAWSVDWYEQYF.

The genes are TRBV18 and TRBJ2-1; 8 nucleotides line up with TRBD2. Germline CDR1 KGHSH, CDR2 LQKENI. V lost 3 bases to trimming and J lost 5 bases; unmatched junction nucleotides: 9. This CDR3 contains 16 residues. The CDR3 loop reads CASSPLLGGGHNEQFF. In DNA form, the CDR3 reads TGTGCCAGCTCACCCCTACTTGGCGGGGGGCACAATGAGCAGTTCTTC.

The chain uses TRBV19 and TRBJ2-1, with 11 bases lining up with TRBD2. Germline V lookup: CDR1 LNHDA, CDR2 SQIVND (reference sequence). After removal of 8 bases from V and 4 bases from J, the junction contained 4 bases not matched to a gene. This CDR3 has 14 amino acids. CDR3 sequence (DNA): TGTGCCAGTCGACCTAGCGGGGGGTACAATGAGCAGTTCTTC. Translated: CASRPSGGYNEQFF.

Details on this clone: Other DNA sequences in the same sample also yield this CDR3. This rearrangement joins TRBV20-1 to TRBJ2-7; D is perhaps TRBD2 (5 bases). The CDR3 consists of 11 residues. CDR1 is DFQATT, CDR2 SNEGSKA, per germline (reference sequence). V was trimmed by 3 bases and J by 3 bases, leaving 6 bases between them. The CDR3 DNA reads as TGCAGTGCTAGTGAGGGCTACGAGCAGTACTTC. It codes for CSASEGYEQYF.

V and J are TRBV4-3 and TRBJ2-2; weak D call: TRBD1 (5 bases). The CDR3 loop spans 16 amino acids. Germline values: CDR1 LGHNA, CDR2 YSLEER. Trimming removed 0 bases from V and 6 bases from J, with 14 bases in between. The CDR3 loop is CASSQELAGAPGELFF. The CDR3 coding sequence is TGCGCCAGCAGCCAAGAGTTAGCTGGGGCCCCCGGGGAGCTGTTTTTT.

V is TRBV11-2 and J is TRBJ1-2, with D hard to call. The V gene's germline CDR1 is SGHAT and CDR2 FQNNGV. There are 15 residues in the CDR3. Trimming took off 0 bases at V and 6 bases at J, with 14 bases between the two ends. CDR3 nucleotide sequence: TGTGCCAGCAGCTTAGATCCATGGCAGCTCAATGGCTACACCTTC. Protein sequence: CASSLDPWQLNGYTF.

This sequence joins TRBV30 and TRBJ2-5; 7 bases match TRBD2. V gave up 0 bases and J gave up 4 bases; unmatched junction bases: 11. The germline CDR1 and CDR2 sequences are GTSNPN and SVGIG (reference sequence). CDR3 size: 16 residues. For the CDR3, the DNA is TGTGCCTGGAGTGTCGGACTAGGAGTGGGTTTAGAGACCCAGTACTTC. Protein sequence: CAWSVGLGVGLETQYF. The full variable domain, in which reference TRBV30 and TRBJ2-5 provide the parts outside the CDR3, is SQTIHQWPATLVQPVGSPLSLECTVEGTSNPNLYWYRQAAGRGLQLLFYSVGIGQISSEVPQNLSASRPQDRQFILSSKKLLLSDSGFYLCAWSVGLGVGLETQYFGPGTRLLVL.

This chain connects TRBV28 to TRBJ2-6, with TRBD1 matching over 8 bases. Germline CDR1 is MDHEN and CDR2 is SYDVKM. V lost 2 bases and J lost 1; bases outside the gene matches: 1. The CDR3 is made up of 16 amino acids. CDR3 region: CASSLGDRSGANVLTF. The CDR3 DNA sequence: TGTGCCAGCAGTTTAGGGGACAGGTCTGGGGCCAACGTCCTGACTTTC.

The chain employs TRBV30 and TRBJ2-7; no definite D call. Trimming cost V 3 bases and J 4 bases, with 13 bases left between them. This CDR3 has 13 amino acids. The germline V gene has CDR1 GTSNPN and CDR2 SVGIG (reference sequence). The CDR3 protein is CAWRAGQTYEQYF. For the CDR3, the DNA is TGTGCCTGGAGGGCCGGTCAAACATACGAGCAGTACTTC.

The rearrangement links TRBV7-7 to TRBJ2-3, with 11 bases matching TRBD2. The V and J ends lost 5 bases and 7 bases, in that order; junction bases with no gene match: 5. Germline assignment: CDR1 SSHAT and CDR2 FNYEAQ (reference sequence). The CDR3 is 14 residues long. The CDR3 bases are TGTGCCAGCAGCCCTAGCGGGGGGTTCTATACGCAGTATTTT. Protein: CASSPSGGFYTQYF.